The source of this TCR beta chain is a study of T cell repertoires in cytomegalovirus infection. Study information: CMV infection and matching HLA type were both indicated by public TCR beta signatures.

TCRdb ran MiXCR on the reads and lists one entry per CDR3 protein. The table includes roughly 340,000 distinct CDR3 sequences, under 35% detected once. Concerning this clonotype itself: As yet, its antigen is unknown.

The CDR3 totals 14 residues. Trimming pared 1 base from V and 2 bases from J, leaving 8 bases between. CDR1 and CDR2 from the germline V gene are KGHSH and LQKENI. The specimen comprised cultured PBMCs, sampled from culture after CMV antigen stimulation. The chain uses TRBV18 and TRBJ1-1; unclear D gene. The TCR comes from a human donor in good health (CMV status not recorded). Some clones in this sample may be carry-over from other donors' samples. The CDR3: CASSPRASNTEAFF. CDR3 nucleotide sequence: TGTGCCAGCTCACCACGTGCCAGTAACACTGAAGCTTTCTTT.